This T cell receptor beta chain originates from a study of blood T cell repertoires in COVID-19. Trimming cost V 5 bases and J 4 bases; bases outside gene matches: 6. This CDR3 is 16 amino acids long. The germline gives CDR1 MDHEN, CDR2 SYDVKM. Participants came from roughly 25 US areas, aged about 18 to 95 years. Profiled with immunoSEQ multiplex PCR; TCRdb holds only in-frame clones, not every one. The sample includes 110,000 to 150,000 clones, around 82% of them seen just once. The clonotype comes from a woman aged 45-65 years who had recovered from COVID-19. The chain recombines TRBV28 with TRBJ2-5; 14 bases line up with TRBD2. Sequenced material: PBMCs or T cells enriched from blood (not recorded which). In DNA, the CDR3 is TGTGCCAGCAGTCCCGGACTAGCGGGGGGATTAGAGACCCAGTACTTC. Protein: CASSPGLAGGLETQYF.